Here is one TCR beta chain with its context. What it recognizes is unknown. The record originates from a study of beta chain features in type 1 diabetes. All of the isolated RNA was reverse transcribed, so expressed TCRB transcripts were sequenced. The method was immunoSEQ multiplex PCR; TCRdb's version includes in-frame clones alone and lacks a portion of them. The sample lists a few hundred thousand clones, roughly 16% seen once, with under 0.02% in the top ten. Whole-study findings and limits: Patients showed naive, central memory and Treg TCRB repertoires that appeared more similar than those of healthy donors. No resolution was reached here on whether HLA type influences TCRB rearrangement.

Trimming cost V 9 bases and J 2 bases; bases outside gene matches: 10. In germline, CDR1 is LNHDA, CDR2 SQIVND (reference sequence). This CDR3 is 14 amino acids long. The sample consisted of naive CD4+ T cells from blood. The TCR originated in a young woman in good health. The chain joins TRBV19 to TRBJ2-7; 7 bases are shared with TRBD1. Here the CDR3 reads CASRARDRPYEQYF. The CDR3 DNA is TGTGCCAGCCGGGCCCGGGACAGACCCTACGAGCAGTACTTC.